This T cell receptor (beta chain) was found in a study of CD8 T cells in ankylosing spondylitis. This clonotype was seen a few times. The CDR3 is 15 amino acids. The germline CDR1 and CDR2 sequences are SEHNR and FQNEAQ (reference sequence). Trimming cost V 2 bases and J 2 bases, with 11 bases left between them. Using its own MiXCR run on the 5' RACE reads, TCRdb lists one record per CDR3 protein. Here the sample spans some 95,000 distinct CDR3 sequences, roughly 9.6% being singletons. The chain is built from TRBV7-9 and TRBJ2-3, with D maybe TRBD2 (5 bases). Sequencing was done on a sample of blood, either unsorted or a sorted T cell fraction (not recorded which). The source of this sequence is a male donor with ankylosing spondylitis or in good health (not recorded which). Here the CDR3 DNA reads TGTGCCAGCAGCTTATTCGACGGGGACACAGATACGCAGTATTTT. It encodes CASSLFDGDTDTQYF.